Following are 3 T cell receptor beta chains from one sample sequenced in a study of OX40 agonist ivuxolimab in advanced cancers. Sequenced by immunoSEQ multiplex PCR; TCRdb stores in-frame clones only, minus some. The sample lists about 48,000 clones, 82% occurring once. The sequencing here drew on CD4+ or CD8+ T cells sorted from blood, taken in a trial of the OX40 agonist ivuxolimab. The receptors here all came from an adult with an advanced solid tumor such as melanoma, head and neck, liver or kidney cancer.

This rearrangement joins TRBV27 to TRBJ2-2, with 11 bases matching TRBD1. Looked up from germline, CDR1 is MNHEY and CDR2 is SMNVEV (reference sequence). After removal of 7 bases from V and 4 bases from J, the junction contained 8 bases not matched to a gene. This CDR3 spans 16 amino acids. CDR3 residues: CASTQTGTGGTGELFF. For the CDR3, the DNA is TGTGCCAGCACCCAAACCGGGACAGGGGGCACCGGGGAGCTGTTTTTT.

The V gene is TRBV7-2, the J gene TRBJ1-1; D gene ambiguous. Germline V CDR1 and CDR2: SGHTA, FQGNSA. Trimming stripped 2 bases from V and 1 base from J, with 5 bases between. The CDR3 sequence is 13 residues long. CDR3: CASSLNRNTEAFF. As DNA, the CDR3 is TGTGCCAGCAGCTTAAACAGGAACACTGAAGCTTTCTTT.

The chain uses TRBV30 and TRBJ2-7; tentative D call: TRBD1 (5 bases). There are 13 residues in the CDR3. Deletions cut 0 bases from V and 3 bases from J, with 9 bases between. The germline gives CDR1 GTSNPN, CDR2 SVGIG (reference sequence). CDR3 bases: TGTGCCTGGAGTGTACAGGCGATCTACGAGCAGTACTTC. Protein sequence: CAWSVQAIYEQYF.